This section outlines one T cell receptor beta chain sequence together with its context. The entry originates in a study of cytomegalovirus exposure and HLA in healthy donors. With V trimmed by 1 base and J by 8 bases, 5 bases remained unmatched. This CDR3 spans 15 amino acids. Germline V gene data show CDR1 as SGHAT and CDR2 as FQNNGV. The PCR had 60 Vbeta and 13 Jbeta primers. Profiled with immunoSEQ multiplex PCR; TCRdb holds only in-frame clones, not every one. The sample has about 100,000 clones, approximately 80% seen once. The sequence derives from an older woman in good health and CMV-seronegative. The chain joins TRBV11-2 to TRBJ2-3; 11 nucleotides agree with TRBD2. Sequenced sample: PBMCs. The chain's CDR3 is CASSLALAGGPTQYF. For the CDR3, the DNA is TGTGCCAGCAGCTTAGCGTTAGCGGGAGGGCCTACGCAGTATTTT. Supplemented by reference TRBV11-2 and TRBJ2-3, the full variable domain reads EAGVAQSPRYKIIEKRQSVAFWCNPISGHATLYWYQQILGQGPKLLIQFQNNGVVDDSQLPKDRFSAERLKGVDSTLKIQPAKLEDSAVYLCASSLALAGGPTQYFGPGTRLTVL.